This TCR beta chain originates from a study of CXCR3-negative and CXCR3-positive naive CD8 T cells. Whole-study results and caveats: CXCR3-negative naive cells had less hydrophobic TRB CDR3s than did CXCR3-positive naive cells. Whereas memory cells differed, naive CXCR3-negative and CXCR3-positive cells shared similar TRBV-TRBJ usage. The study found comparably high diversity in both naive subsets and much lower diversity in memory CD8+ cells. Between one naive subset and the other, surface CD5 was comparable, and TCR strength was inferred from TRB CDR3 properties.

On this clonotype itself: Antigen specificity is unknown.

Germline lookup yields CDR1 LGHNA and CDR2 YNFKEQ. There are 16 residues in the CDR3. The authors made the TRB cDNA libraries by 5' RACE using UMI labels. Reanalyzing the 5' RACE reads, TCRdb keeps one entry per CDR3 protein, without DNA. With some 85,000 distinct CDR3 sequences in the sample, the ten largest clones hold around 0.58%. The TCR was taken from a human donor in good health. Some clones in this sample may be carry-over from other donors' samples. The rearrangement joins TRBV4-2 to TRBJ2-3. Sequenced material: naive CXCR3+ CD8+ T cells from blood. As to subset: CD45RO-CCR7+CD27+CD95- naive CD8+ T cells expressing CXCR3 (TNR3+). The CDR3 loop is CASSQELALSTDTQYF.